The 32 T cell receptor beta chains reported below all come from one sample, sequenced in a study of identifying expanded T cells in peripheral blood. Assay used: immunoSEQ multiplex PCR; TCRdb lists only in-frame clones, some missing. This table has 95,000 or so clones, 70% to 90% appearing once. Sequenced input: blood. Source of these receptors: a person aged 18-69 years in good health.

The chain couples TRBV5-4 to TRBJ1-6, with a weak D call TRBD1 (6 bases). In germline, CDR1 is SGHNT, CDR2 YYREEE (reference sequence). CDR3 length equals 12 residues. V dropped 6 bases and J dropped 8 bases, with 9 bases sitting between them. Here the CDR3 DNA reads TGTGCCAGCAAGGGGGACGATTCACCCCTCCACTTT. This encodes CASKGDDSPLHF.

The genes are TRBV7-2 and TRBJ1-2; D is undetermined. Deletions cut 6 bases from V and 0 bases from J, with 17 bases between. CDR3 length equals 16 residues. Germline loops: CDR1 SGHTA, CDR2 FQGNSA. The CDR3 sequence: CASRPKSLGTNYGYTF. The CDR3 bases are TGTGCCAGCAGGCCTAAATCCCTGGGGACTAACTATGGCTACACCTTC.

The chain links TRBV7-2 to TRBJ1-2; D unresolved. CDR1 SGHTA and CDR2 FQGNSA come from the germline V gene. This CDR3 spans 15 amino acids. V lost 1 base and J 1 base, leaving 10 bases between the germline ends. CDR3 DNA sequence: TGTGCCAGCAGCTTAGTGATCGGTGATAACTATGGCTACACCTTC. It codes for CASSLVIGDNYGYTF.

The J gene is TRBJ2-5, the V gene TRBV28; 8 nucleotides match TRBD2. The CDR3 spans 15 residues. The junction had 12 bases not matched to a gene; V was cut back by 5 bases and J by 7 bases. Germline V gives CDR1 MDHEN, CDR2 SYDVKM. The CDR3 loop reads CASSPPHGGAGTQYF. In DNA form, the CDR3 reads TGTGCCAGCAGTCCTCCCCACGGGGGGGCTGGGACCCAGTACTTC.

This chain links TRBV5-1 with TRBJ1-2, with 7 nucleotides matching TRBD1. CDR1 SGHRS and CDR2 YFSETQ come from the germline V gene. Trimming took 5 bases from V and 3 from J; bases not matched to a gene: 4. The CDR3 extends over 13 amino acids. The CDR3 region is CASSPDRDYGYTF. The CDR3 nucleotides are TGCGCCAGCAGTCCCGACAGGGACTATGGCTACACCTTC.

For the CDR3, the DNA is TGTGCCAGCAGTTACGTCGCCAACAAGGGCTACGAGCAGTACTTC. Its protein product is CASSYVANKGYEQYF. V and J are TRBV2 and TRBJ2-7; D is unresolved. The CDR3 runs 15 residues. Trimming removed 5 bases from V and 3 bases from J, with 17 bases in between. Germline V CDR1 and CDR2: SNHLY, FYNNEI.

The CDR3 nucleotides are TGTGCCAGCAGCCCCCCCGGGACTTCGGTAGGCTCACCCCTCCACTTT. Its translation: CASSPPGTSVGSPLHF. This chain links TRBV9 with TRBJ1-6; a possible D gene is TRBD1 (5 bases). V was trimmed by 4 bases and J by 10 bases, leaving 21 bases between them. The CDR3 length is 16 residues. Germline-derived CDR1 and CDR2 are SGDLS and YYNGEE. Full variable domain (outside the CDR3, taken from reference TRBV9 and TRBJ1-6): DSGVTQTPKHLITATGQRVTLRCSPRSGDLSVYWYQQSLDQGLQFLIQYYNGEERAKGNILERFSAQQFPDLHSELNLSSLELGDSALYFCASSPPGTSVGSPLHFGNGTRLTVT.

This rearrangement joins TRBV6-1 to TRBJ1-2; D gene uncertain. The length of the CDR3 is 13 residues. Between the trimmed V and J ends, which lost 1 base and 6 bases, there was a span of 9 bases. CDR1 and CDR2 (germline): MNHNS, SASEGT. The CDR3 loop is CASSEEGTHGYTF. CDR3 in DNA: TGTGCCAGCAGTGAAGAGGGAACCCATGGCTACACCTTC.

This chain uses TRBV6-5 with TRBJ1-3; D remains ambiguous. The CDR3 runs to 14 residues. The V gene lost 2 bases and the J gene lost 2 bases, with 7 bases spanning the gap. The V gene's germline CDR1 is MNHEY and CDR2 SVGAGI. The CDR3 DNA follows: TGTGCCAGCAGTTACGGGGTGGCTGGAAACACCATATATTTT. Its protein product is CASSYGVAGNTIYF.

The chain carries TRBV19 and TRBJ2-2, with D perhaps TRBD1 (6 bases). The V end lost 7 bases, the J end lost 0 bases, and 9 bases lay between the germline ends. Germline V lookup: CDR1 LNHDA, CDR2 SQIVND (reference sequence). The CDR3 is made up of 14 amino acids. In DNA, the CDR3 is TGTGCCAGTAAAACAGGGTCGAACACCGGGGAGCTGTTTTTT. This encodes CASKTGSNTGELFF.

The rearrangement uses TRBV5-4 and TRBJ2-2; D uncertain. The CDR3 is 14 residues long. The ends were cut back, 6 bases at V and 3 bases at J, with 12 bases in the middle. Germline lookup yields CDR1 SGHNT and CDR2 YYREEE (reference sequence). CDR3 amino acids: CASNSGRYTGELFF. CDR3 nucleotide sequence: TGTGCCAGCAATTCGGGCAGGTACACCGGGGAGCTGTTTTTT.

The chain links TRBV6-5 to TRBJ2-5; TRBD1 agrees at 8 bases. V lost 0 bases, J lost 6 bases, and 9 bases stayed unmatched. The CDR3 runs to 16 residues. Germline CDR1 reads MNHEY; CDR2 reads SVGAGI. CDR3 in DNA: TGTGCCAGCAGTTACTCCCACGGACAGGGCCCAAAGACCCAGTACTTC. Translated: CASSYSHGQGPKTQYF.

J is TRBJ1-2 and V is TRBV6-6; possible D gene TRBD1, 5 bases. The CDR3 totals 14 residues. V was cut by 2 bases and J by 8 bases, with 15 bases left in between. Germline V gives CDR1 MNHNY, CDR2 SVGAGI (reference sequence). The CDR3 spells CASSYGATSGGYTF. Here the CDR3 DNA reads TGTGCCAGCAGTTACGGGGCAACCTCGGGGGGCTACACCTTC.

The sample holds one count of this clone. The chain carries TRBV29-1 and TRBJ2-4, with no clear D. Per germline, CDR1 SQVTM and CDR2 ANQGSEA. The ends were cut back, 5 bases at V and 4 bases at J, with 18 bases in the middle. The CDR3 consists of 15 residues. The DNA for the CDR3 is TGCAGCGTTAGTAGTGGGCTACTTAGGAAAAACATTCAGTACTTC. Amino acids: CSVSSGLLRKNIQYF.

V gene TRBV19 combines with J gene TRBJ1-3; the match to TRBD1 covers 8 bases. The CDR3 runs 14 residues. The V and J ends lost 5 bases and 4 bases, in that order; junction bases with no gene match: 4. The V gene's germline CDR1 is LNHDA and CDR2 SQIVND (reference sequence). The CDR3 DNA follows: TGTGCCAGTAGTCCGGACAGGGCCGGAAACACCATATATTTT. It is translated as CASSPDRAGNTIYF.

The chain recombines TRBV4-3 with TRBJ2-1, with D possibly being TRBD1 (6 bases). CDR1 is LGHNA and CDR2 is YSLEER in the germline V gene. The CDR3 spans 16 residues. V gave up 0 bases and J gave up 7 bases, with 16 bases separating them. CDR3 residues: CASSQETGLAGNEQFF. CDR3 nucleotides: TGCGCCAGCAGCCAAGAGACAGGCCTAGCTGGAAATGAGCAGTTCTTC.

The chain combines TRBV29-1 with TRBJ1-2; TRBD1 matches 8 bases. Germline trimming cut 8 bases from V and 2 bases from J; bases unmatched to any gene: 1. The CDR3 is 11 residues long. Germline V gene data show CDR1 as SQVTM and CDR2 as ANQGSEA. Here the CDR3 reads CSYRGNYGYTF. The CDR3 DNA is TGCAGCTACAGGGGGAACTATGGCTACACCTTC.

The rearrangement links TRBV2 to TRBJ1-2; tentative D call: TRBD1 (5 bases). Trimming took off 2 bases at V and 0 bases at J, with 7 bases between the two ends. Germline loops: CDR1 SNHLY, CDR2 FYNNEI. The CDR3 length is 14 residues. This CDR3 reads CASSERRANYGYTF. Written as DNA, the CDR3 is TGTGCCAGCAGTGAACGCAGGGCTAACTATGGCTACACCTTC.

This clone was found a few times. The chain recombines TRBV7-6 with TRBJ2-5, with D unclear. The V gene's germline CDR1 is SGHVS and CDR2 FNYEAQ. Trimming cost V 0 bases and J 0 bases, with 14 bases left between them. The length of the CDR3 is 17 residues. Here the CDR3 DNA reads TGTGCCAGCAGCTTAGCATTTTACAGATTAAACCAAGAGACCCAGTACTTC. It is translated as CASSLAFYRLNQETQYF.

This rearrangement joins TRBV6-5 to TRBJ1-4; 10 positions agree with TRBD1. The CDR3 is 14 amino acids. Looked up from germline, CDR1 is MNHEY and CDR2 is SVGAGI. J was trimmed by 8 bases and V by 6 bases; bases with no gene match: 6. The CDR3 loop reads CASSGTGVSEKLFF. CDR3 DNA: TGTGCCAGCAGCGGGACAGGGGTTTCCGAAAAACTGTTTTTT.

The chain carries TRBV30 and TRBJ1-2; D is possibly TRBD1 (6 bases). The V end was cut by 3 bases, the J end by 4 bases, with 15 bases between. CDR3 length: 14 amino acids. Germline assignment: CDR1 GTSNPN and CDR2 SVGIG (reference sequence). The CDR3 nucleotides read TGTGCCTGGAGCACAGGGCCGGGGGGCTATGGCTACACCTTC. This encodes CAWSTGPGGYGYTF.

The chain uses TRBV5-1 and TRBJ2-3; D is unclear. Trimming left V 1 base short and J 0 bases short, with 0 bases between. Germline CDR1 and CDR2: SGHRS and YFSETQ. The CDR3 length is 12 residues. This CDR3 is CASSLSTDTQYF. The DNA of the CDR3 is TGCGCCAGCAGCTTGAGCACAGATACGCAGTATTTT.

The chain employs TRBV14 and TRBJ1-1, with D perhaps matching TRBD1 (5 bases). The V end was cut by 4 bases, the J end by 2 bases, with 11 bases between. The CDR3 runs 14 residues. Per the germline V gene, CDR1 is SGHDN and CDR2 is FVKESK. The DNA of the CDR3 is TGTGCCAGCAGCCTTCCAGGGCTCAACACTGAAGCTTTCTTT. Amino acids: CASSLPGLNTEAFF.

V and J are TRBV23-1 and TRBJ2-7; 7 bases line up with TRBD1. TRBV23-1 is known as an ORF, though its function is uncertain. This CDR3 contains 16 residues. V trimming: 0 bases; J trimming: 0 bases; junction bases outside the gene matches: 5. CDR3 in DNA: TGCGCCAGCAGTCAATCGGAGACAGGGAGCTCCTACGAGCAGTACTTC. Translating it yields CASSQSETGSSYEQYF.

The chain recombines TRBV2 with TRBJ1-2, with D unclear. V dropped 3 bases and J dropped 6 bases, with 5 bases sitting between them. Germline V gene data show CDR1 as SNHLY and CDR2 as FYNNEI. The CDR3 sequence is 11 residues long. The CDR3 coding sequence is TGTGCCAGCAGTGATGGGAATGGCTACACCTTC. It is translated as CASSDGNGYTF. Full variable domain (rest looked up from reference TRBV2 and TRBJ1-2): EPEVTQTPSHQVTQMGQEVILRCVPISNHLYFYWYRQILGQKVEFLVSFYNNEISEKSEIFDDQFSVERPDGSNFTLKIRSTKLEDSAMYFCASSDGNGYTFGSGTRLTVV.

This chain joins TRBV4-1 and TRBJ2-1; a weak D match, TRBD1 (6 bases). There are 18 residues in the CDR3. Per germline, CDR1 MGHRA and CDR2 YSYEKL. With 3 bases removed from V and 1 base from J, the gap between germline ends came to 19 bases. The CDR3 is CASSHHAARTVSYNEQFF. The CDR3 DNA follows: TGCGCCAGCAGCCATCACGCGGCCCGGACAGTATCCTACAATGAGCAGTTCTTC.

This sequence joins TRBV11-1 and TRBJ1-1; D remains ambiguous. This CDR3 contains 15 residues. CDR1 and CDR2 (germline): SGHAT, FQDESV (reference sequence). The V end was cut by 5 bases, the J end by 0 bases, with 13 bases between. Written as DNA, the CDR3 is TGTGCCAGCAGCCCGGGAGCCGCCCTGAACACTGAAGCTTTCTTT. Its protein product is CASSPGAALNTEAFF.

The CDR3 DNA sequence: TGTGCCAGCAGCCCCACCCAATCTGGACAAGGGTATGGCTACACCTTC. It is translated as CASSPTQSGQGYGYTF. The rearrangement joins TRBV5-6 to TRBJ1-2; D might be TRBD1 (5 bases). In germline, CDR1 is SGHDT, CDR2 YYEEEE. V shed 4 bases and J shed 5 bases, with 21 bases lying between them. This CDR3 region has 16 residues.

The V gene is TRBV9, the J gene TRBJ2-1; D ambiguous. Trimming removed 2 bases at V and 6 bases at J, with 9 bases between. This CDR3 is 13 amino acids long. Germline V gene lookup returns CDR1 SGDLS and CDR2 YYNGEE. CDR3 residues: CASSVEARNEQFF. The CDR3 DNA follows: TGTGCCAGCAGCGTTGAGGCCCGCAATGAGCAGTTCTTC.

The chain links TRBV5-8 to TRBJ2-2, with D possibly being TRBD2 (6 bases). Germline V gene data show CDR1 as SGHTS and CDR2 as YDEGEE. CDR3 size: 16 residues. Deletions cut 0 bases from V and 0 bases from J, with 9 bases between. In DNA, the CDR3 is TGTGCCAGCAGCTTGGGTCGGAGGGCGAACACCGGGGAGCTGTTTTTT. It translates to CASSLGRRANTGELFF.

The gene calls are TRBV7-8 and TRBJ2-2, with D unresolved. The CDR3 has 14 residues. The V gene lost 4 bases and the J gene lost 1 base, with 7 bases spanning the gap. Germline CDR1 SGHVS, CDR2 FQNEAQ. CDR3 region: CASSSEWNTGELFF. The CDR3 DNA follows: TGTGCCAGCAGCTCCGAATGGAACACCGGGGAGCTGTTTTTT.

The rearrangement joins TRBV5-6 to TRBJ1-1; possible D gene TRBD1, 5 bases. The CDR3 spans 17 residues. Germline CDR1 reads SGHDT; CDR2 reads YYEEEE. Trimming removed 2 bases at V and 3 bases at J, with 20 bases between. The CDR3 region has the DNA TGTGCCAGCAGCTTTCTAGGAGGGAGGGGAGTGGACACTGAAGCTTTCTTT. Encoded protein: CASSFLGGRGVDTEAFF. Based on the CDR3 plus reference TRBV5-6 and TRBJ1-1, the full variable domain is DAGVTQSPTHLIKTRGQQVTLRCSPKSGHDTVSWYQQALGQGPQFIFQYYEEEERQRGNFPDRFSGHQFPNYSSELNVNALLLGDSALYLCASSFLGGRGVDTEAFFGQGTRLTVV.